The sequence of this TCR beta chain was determined in a study of neurological immune-mediated disorders. Study-wide context: The disease course was relapsing-remitting in roughly 31 and secondary progressive in about 9% of the roughly 35 multiple sclerosis patients. Whole-study results and caveats: Subjects shared no identical expanded-clone CDR3 amino acid sequences, suggesting private TCR-beta repertoires in all groups.

V was pared by 5 bases and J by 5 bases, with 10 bases of the junction left unmatched. The CDR3 contains 15 residues. CDR1 is SSHAT, CDR2 FNYEAQ, per germline (reference sequence). TCRdb recomputed calls from the 5' RACE reads with MiXCR, one row per CDR3 protein. The sample has 50,000 to 70,000 distinct CDR3 sequences; over 2% are singletons. There are many counts of this clonotype. The target antigen is unknown. Sequenced input: PBMCs. The clonotype originates from a man between 50 and 59 years old with multiple sclerosis. The chain links TRBV7-7 to TRBJ2-5; TRBD1 matches 8 bases. CDR3 sequence: CASSPRLTGGETQYF. For the CDR3, the DNA is TGTGCCAGCAGCCCTAGGTTAACAGGGGGGGAGACCCAGTACTTC. The full variable domain, completed using reference TRBV7-7 and TRBJ2-5, is GAGVSQSPRYKVTKRGQDVTLRCDPISSHATLYWYQQALGQGPEFLTYFNYEAQPDKSGLPSDRFSAERPEGSISTLTIQRTEQRDSAMYRCASSPRLTGGETQYFGPGTRLLVL.